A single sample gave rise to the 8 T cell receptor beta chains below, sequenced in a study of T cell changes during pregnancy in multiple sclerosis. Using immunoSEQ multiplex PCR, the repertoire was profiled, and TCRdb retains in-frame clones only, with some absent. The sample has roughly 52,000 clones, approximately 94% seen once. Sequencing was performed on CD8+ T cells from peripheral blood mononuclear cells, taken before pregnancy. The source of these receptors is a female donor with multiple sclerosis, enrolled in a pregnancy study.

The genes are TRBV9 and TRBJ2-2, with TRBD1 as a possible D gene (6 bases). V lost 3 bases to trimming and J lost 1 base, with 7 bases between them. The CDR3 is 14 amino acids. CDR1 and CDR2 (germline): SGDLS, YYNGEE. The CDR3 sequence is CASSETGNTGELFF. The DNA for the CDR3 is TGTGCCAGCAGCGAGACAGGGAACACCGGGGAGCTGTTTTTT.

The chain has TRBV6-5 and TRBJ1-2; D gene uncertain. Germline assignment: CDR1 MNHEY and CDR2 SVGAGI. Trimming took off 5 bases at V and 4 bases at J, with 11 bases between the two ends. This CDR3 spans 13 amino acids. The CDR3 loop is CASSLTVTYGYTF. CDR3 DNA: TGTGCCAGCAGTCTCACAGTTACCTATGGCTACACCTTC.

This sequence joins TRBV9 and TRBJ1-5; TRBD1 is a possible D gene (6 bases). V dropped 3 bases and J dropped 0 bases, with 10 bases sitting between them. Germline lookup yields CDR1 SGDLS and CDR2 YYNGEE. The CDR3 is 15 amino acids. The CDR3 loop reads CASSGQEDSNQPQHF. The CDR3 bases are TGTGCCAGCAGCGGACAGGAGGATAGCAATCAGCCCCAGCATTTT.

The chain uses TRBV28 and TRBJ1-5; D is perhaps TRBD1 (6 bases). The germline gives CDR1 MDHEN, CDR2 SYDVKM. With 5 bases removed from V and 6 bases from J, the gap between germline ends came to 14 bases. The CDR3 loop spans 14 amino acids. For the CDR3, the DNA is TGTGCCAGCAGTCCACAAGGGGGAGCTCAGCCCCAGCATTTT. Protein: CASSPQGGAQPQHF. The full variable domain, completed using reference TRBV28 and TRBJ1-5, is DVKVTQSSRYLVKRTGEKVFLECVQDMDHENMFWYRQDPGLGLRLIYFSYDVKMKEKGDIPEGYSVSREKKERFSLILESASTNQTSMYLCASSPQGGAQPQHFGDGTRLSIL.

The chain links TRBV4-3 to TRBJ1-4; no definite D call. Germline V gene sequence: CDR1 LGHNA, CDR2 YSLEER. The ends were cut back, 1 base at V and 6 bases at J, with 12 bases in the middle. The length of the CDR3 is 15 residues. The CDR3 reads CASSQGGVLYEKLFF. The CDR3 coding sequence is TGCGCCAGCAGCCAAGGGGGAGTGCTCTATGAAAAACTGTTTTTT.

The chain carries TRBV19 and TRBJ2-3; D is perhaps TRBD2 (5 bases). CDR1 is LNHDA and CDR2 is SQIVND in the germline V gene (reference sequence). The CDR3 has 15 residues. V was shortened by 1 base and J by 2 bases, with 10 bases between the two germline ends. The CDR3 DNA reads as TGTGCCAGTAGTATAGTCCCGGGATTCACAGATACGCAGTATTTT. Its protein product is CASSIVPGFTDTQYF.

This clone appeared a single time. CDR3 DNA sequence: TGTGCCAGCAGTTTTAGTGGGGCCAACGTCCTGACTTTC. It yields the protein CASSFSGANVLTF. V is TRBV27 and J is TRBJ2-6; D is undetermined. The CDR3 has 13 residues. The germline CDR1 and CDR2 sequences are MNHEY and SMNVEV (reference sequence). Trimming shortened V by 3 bases and J by 3 bases, and 3 bases separated the two germline ends.

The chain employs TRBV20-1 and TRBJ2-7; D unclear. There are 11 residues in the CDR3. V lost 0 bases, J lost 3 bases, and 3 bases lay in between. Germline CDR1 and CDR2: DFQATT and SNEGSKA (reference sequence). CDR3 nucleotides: TGCAGTGCTAGAGATAACTACGAGCAGTACTTC. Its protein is CSARDNYEQYF.